These 16 T cell receptor beta chains share one sample of origin, sequenced in a study of shared clonotypes between healthy human individuals. Profiling relied on immunoSEQ multiplex PCR, and the TCRdb table lists in-frame clones only, not all of them. The profile shows some 1,600,000 clones, nearly 99% of them singletons. The source material was naive CD4+ T cells sorted from blood. The subset: CD45RA+ positively selected. Receptors originate from a man aged 25 to 40 in good health.

The chain combines TRBV6-5 with TRBJ2-7; D is uncertain. The V end lost 0 bases, the J end lost 4 bases, and 16 bases lay between the germline ends. The CDR3 spans 16 residues. Germline CDR1 is MNHEY and CDR2 is SVGAGI. CDR3 sequence reads: CASSYSSRRRLYEQYF. The CDR3 region has the DNA TGTGCCAGCAGTTACTCGAGTAGGCGCCGGTTGTACGAGCAGTACTTC.

The rearrangement uses TRBV5-3 and TRBJ2-5; maybe TRBD1 (5 bases). TRBV5-3 is sorted into the ORF group, with uncertain function. V lost 4 bases to trimming and J lost 1 base, with 14 bases between them. This CDR3 spans 15 amino acids. The CDR3 protein is CARSLSPGPQETQYF. The CDR3 nucleotides are TGTGCCAGAAGCCTTAGCCCAGGGCCCCAAGAGACCCAGTACTTC.

The J gene is TRBJ2-5, the V gene TRBV5-1; D may be TRBD2 (5 bases). The CDR3 runs 15 residues. V dropped 1 base and J dropped 4 bases, with 14 bases sitting between them. Germline CDR1 is SGHRS and CDR2 is YFSETQ. The CDR3 here is CASSLKRTSSETQYF. DNA for the CDR3: TGCGCCAGCAGCTTGAAACGTACTAGTTCAGAGACCCAGTACTTC.

This chain uses TRBV2 with TRBJ2-5, with 8 bases lining up with TRBD1. Germline V gene data show CDR1 as SNHLY and CDR2 as FYNNEI. The ends lost 9 bases at V and 4 bases at J; junction bases unmatched: 7. The CDR3 covers 13 residues. CDR3 nucleotide sequence: TGTGCCAGGACATCTGACAGGGGAGAGACCCAGTACTTC. Translated, it gives CARTSDRGETQYF.

The chain couples TRBV5-1 to TRBJ2-7, with 11 bases fitting TRBD2. The trim removed 1 base at V and 2 bases at J, leaving 8 bases unmatched. The CDR3 spans 17 residues. Looked up from germline, CDR1 is SGHRS and CDR2 is YFSETQ. CDR3 in amino acids: CASSLRASGRTPYEQYF. CDR3 coding DNA: TGCGCCAGCAGCTTGAGGGCTAGCGGGAGGACGCCCTACGAGCAGTACTTC.

The chain has TRBV6-5 and TRBJ1-1; D unclear. The CDR3 consists of 14 residues. The germline V and J ends were trimmed by 4 bases and 0 bases, with 9 bases remaining between them. CDR1 is MNHEY, CDR2 SVGAGI, per germline. The CDR3: CASSLTVLNTEAFF. The CDR3 DNA sequence: TGTGCCAGCAGTTTAACAGTGTTGAACACTGAAGCTTTCTTT.

The V gene is TRBV12-5, the J gene TRBJ2-2; 12 bases are shared with TRBD2. Per the germline V gene, CDR1 is LGHNT and CDR2 is FRNRAP. The CDR3 covers 16 residues. With 4 bases clipped from V and 5 bases from J, the junction kept 5 bases outside the gene matches. The CDR3 coding sequence is TGTGCTAGTGGTTCACTAGCGGGAGGAACAACCGGGGAGCTGTTTTTT. Encoded protein: CASGSLAGGTTGELFF.

V gene TRBV28 combines with J gene TRBJ1-1, with 10 bases identical to TRBD1. The length of the CDR3 is 15 residues. The germline gives CDR1 MDHEN, CDR2 SYDVKM. V lost 7 bases, J lost 6 bases, and 11 bases stayed unmatched. The chain's CDR3 is CASIPWGQGYAEAFF. CDR3 sequence (DNA): TGTGCCAGCATCCCTTGGGGACAGGGGTACGCTGAAGCTTTCTTT.

The chain recombines TRBV4-2 with TRBJ1-2; tentatively, D is TRBD1 (6 bases). The germline CDR1 and CDR2 sequences are LGHNA and YNFKEQ. V lost 0 bases and J 11 bases, leaving 16 bases between the germline ends. CDR3 length equals 14 residues. CDR3: CASSQDGSRGNYTF. The CDR3 nucleotides are TGTGCCAGCAGCCAAGATGGGTCCAGGGGTAATTACACCTTC.

The chain links TRBV15 to TRBJ1-2; D might be TRBD1 (5 bases). This CDR3 region has 15 residues. Between the trimmed V and J ends, which lost 5 bases and 5 bases, there was a span of 18 bases. Germline V gene lookup returns CDR1 LNHNV and CDR2 YYDKDF (reference sequence). The CDR3 is CATSRRPQENYGYTF. CDR3 in DNA: TGTGCCACCAGCCGCCGGCCACAGGAGAATTATGGCTACACCTTC. The full variable domain, with the rest looked up from reference TRBV15 and TRBJ1-2, is DAMVIQNPRYQVTQFGKPVTLSCSQTLNHNVMYWYQQKSSQAPKLLFHYYDKDFNNEADTPDNFQSRRPNTSFCFLDIRSPGLGDTAMYLCATSRRPQENYGYTFGSGTRLTVV.

The chain joins TRBV5-1 to TRBJ2-7, with a weak D call TRBD1 (5 bases). Trimming removed 0 bases from V and 4 bases from J, with 11 bases in between. Germline CDR1 reads SGHRS; CDR2 reads YFSETQ. The CDR3 is 14 amino acids. The CDR3 protein is CASSLGYDSYEQYF. The CDR3 region has the DNA TGCGCCAGCAGCTTGGGGTACGACAGTTACGAGCAGTACTTC.

J is TRBJ2-7 and V is TRBV11-2; D is unresolved. Germline lookup yields CDR1 SGHAT and CDR2 FQNNGV. The CDR3 loop spans 12 amino acids. Trimming cost V 2 bases and J 6 bases, with 8 bases left between them. CDR3 region: CASSLRYSEQYF. The CDR3, as DNA: TGTGCCAGCAGCTTACGTTACAGCGAGCAGTACTTC.

This chain links TRBV30 with TRBJ2-5; perhaps TRBD2 as D (6 bases). The germline V gene has CDR1 GTSNPN and CDR2 SVGIG (reference sequence). V shed 3 bases and J shed 4 bases, with 15 bases lying between them. The CDR3 is 14 amino acids. As DNA, the CDR3 is TGTGCCTGGAGCCTGGGCGGGACGGCAGAGACCCAGTACTTC. It translates to CAWSLGGTAETQYF.

The rearrangement joins TRBV7-2 to TRBJ2-2; TRBD1 or TRBD2 may be the D gene (5 bases each). The CDR3 is 13 amino acids. Germline CDR1 reads SGHTA; CDR2 reads FQGNSA. The V gene lost 7 bases and the J gene lost 5 bases, with 11 bases spanning the gap. The CDR3 nucleotides read TGTGCCAGCACCCGTTGGGGGACCGGGGAGCTGTTTTTT. It specifies CASTRWGTGELFF.

The chain combines TRBV4-1 with TRBJ2-7, with D possibly matching TRBD1 (6 bases). The CDR3 totals 16 residues. Germline V gene data show CDR1 as MGHRA and CDR2 as YSYEKL. The ends were cut back, 3 bases at V and 0 bases at J, with 15 bases in the middle. CDR3 region: CASSHTPGHYSYEQYF. CDR3 DNA sequence: TGCGCCAGCAGCCATACCCCGGGACACTACTCCTACGAGCAGTACTTC.

V usage is TRBV27 and J usage is TRBJ1-2; 7 nucleotides align to TRBD1. The CDR3 length is 15 residues. Germline CDR1 reads MNHEY; CDR2 reads SMNVEV (reference sequence). Trimming removed 3 bases from V and 6 bases from J; junction bases left unmatched: 10. The CDR3 DNA reads as TGTGCCAGCAGTTTTCGTGACAGGGACTTCGATGGCTACACCTTC. Amino acids: CASSFRDRDFDGYTF.